Included here is one T cell receptor (beta chain) sequence, with context. TCRdb redid the calling of the RT-PCR reads with MiXCR, one entry per CDR3 protein. The profile covers approximately 500,000 distinct CDR3 sequences, with roughly 23% appearing a single time and under 3.5% taken by the ten largest. This sample was taken from a study of response to subunit inactivated influenza vaccine. Trimming cost V 1 base and J 4 bases, with 14 bases left between them. Looked up from germline, CDR1 is MGHRA and CDR2 is YSYEKL. This CDR3 spans 17 amino acids. The same specimen was also included in a second study, on T cells expressing NK-cell markers. That publication notes: In generating TCR beta cDNA, 5'RACE template switching with UMIs was used. In a group of several donors, dominant NKG2C+ clonotypes represented roughly 1.0-7.0% of CD8+ T cells.

V is TRBV4-1 and J is TRBJ1-6; D possibly corresponds to TRBD1 (6 bases). This material consisted of CD4+ T cells sorted from PBMCs, taken 11 to 12 days after vaccination. The sequence was collected from a man aged 45-60 years who received an inactivated influenza vaccine. The CDR3 sequence is CASSQVPPGAYNSPLHF. The DNA for the CDR3 is TGCGCCAGCAGCCAAGTCCCTCCGGGGGCGTATAATTCACCCCTCCACTTT.